The sequence of this TCR beta chain was determined in a study of T cell repertoires in cytomegalovirus infection (dated by TCRdb to between 2017 and 2020). The study in broad terms: Donor HLA type was relevant to the analysis, because carriage of CMV infection together with the matching HLA type was indicated by public TCR beta signatures.

From the cysteine through the phenylalanine, the CDR3 covers 14 amino acids. Just the 42-base CDR3 DNA is kept, in frame starting at base 1. The V and J ends are trimmed by 2 bases and 4 bases, leaving 10 bases between them. The germline V gene supplies CDR1 SNHLY and CDR2 FYNNEI. Paper-wide results and their limitations: The ex vivo response was dominated by HLA-C-restricted CMV-specific TCR beta clonotypes, which also provided the single most frequent clonotype in two of eight donors. In both this cohort and an independent roughly 350-donor cohort, the cumulative frequency of public TCR beta family members distinguished carriers of CMV infection plus the relevant HLA type.

This clonotype was picked up a small number of times. What this receptor recognizes is not known. Base quality data are lacking; no much larger clone is found one base away. The sample was run on an Illumina HiSeq 1500. The public reads were reanalyzed by TCRdb: fastp trimming at Q25, MiXCR alignment, in-frame beta chains only. Each CDR3 protein gets just one entry, which takes the most common genes and DNA from the rows behind it. The sample includes fewer than 700,000 distinct CDR3 sequences, with more than 20% observed a single time. The ten largest clones capture under 8.5% of the sample. The sequenced sample was CD8+ T cells from PBMCs. Recombination connected TRBV2 to TRBJ2-3; the D gene is perhaps TRBD1, from 6 matching bases. The clonotype comes from a human donor in good health (CMV status not recorded). Some clones in this sample may be carry-over from other donors' samples. The CDR3 here reads CASSERGGPDTQYF. The DNA sequence follows: TGTGCCAGCAGTGAAAGAGGGGGACCAGATACGCAGTATTTT.